The 21 T cell receptor beta chains below were found in one sample sequenced in a study of CD8+ T cells in alopecia areata. The authors extracted RNA and reverse transcribed it into cDNA as the sequencing template. The protocol was immunoSEQ multiplex PCR, while the TCRdb copy is restricted to in-frame clones and leaves out a portion. The data contain 140,000 to 150,000 clones, roughly 61% of them singletons. The sequences come from CD4+ T cells sorted from blood, collected at week 0. The origin of the receptors is a human donor with alopecia areata.

In its sample, this clone was seen a few times. The chain joins TRBV29-1 to TRBJ2-5; TRBD1 aligns across 9 bases. J was trimmed by 4 bases and V by 7 bases; bases with no gene match: 7. The CDR3 runs to 13 residues. Germline values: CDR1 SQVTM, CDR2 ANQGSEA. CDR3 DNA: TGCAGCGCATTACAGGGGGCTCTAGAGACCCAGTACTTC. It specifies CSALQGALETQYF.

In its sample, this clone was seen once. The J gene is TRBJ2-2, the V gene TRBV9; 7 nucleotides agree with TRBD2. There are 14 residues in the CDR3. CDR1 is SGDLS and CDR2 is YYNGEE in the germline V gene. V shed 4 bases and J 4 bases; nucleotides not matched to a gene: 4. This CDR3 is CASSPGGTTGELFF. CDR3 DNA sequence: TGTGCCAGCAGCCCCGGGGGGACCACCGGGGAGCTGTTTTTT.

The V call is TRBV30, the J call TRBJ2-3, with 8 bases matching TRBD2. CDR1 and CDR2 (germline): GTSNPN, SVGIG (reference sequence). With 4 bases clipped from V and 1 base from J, the junction kept 7 bases outside the gene matches. The CDR3 totals 15 residues. The CDR3 nucleotides are TGTGCCTGGAAACTAATCGGGGGGGGCACAGATACGCAGTATTTT. It encodes CAWKLIGGGTDTQYF.

This sequence joins TRBV7-9 and TRBJ1-2, with D hard to call. The CDR3 is 14 amino acids. V gave up 3 bases and J gave up 10 bases, with 18 bases separating them. Germline V gene data show CDR1 as SEHNR and CDR2 as FQNEAQ (reference sequence). CDR3 sequence reads: CASSLDGPRDLYTF. Written as DNA, the CDR3 is TGTGCCAGCAGCTTGGACGGCCCTAGAGATCTCTACACCTTC. The full variable domain, with the rest looked up from reference TRBV7-9 and TRBJ1-2, is DTGVSQNPRHKITKRGQNVTFRCDPISEHNRLYWYRQTLGQGPEFLTYFQNEAQLEKSRLLSDRFSAERPKGSFSTLEIQRTEQGDSAMYLCASSLDGPRDLYTFGSGTRLTVV.

The V call is TRBV5-6, the J call TRBJ2-6; D gene ambiguous. The germline V gene encodes CDR1 SGHDT and CDR2 YYEEEE. V shed 5 bases and J shed 1 base, with 10 bases lying between them. This CDR3 is built from 15 residues. CDR3 amino acids: CASRIFGSGANVLTF. CDR3 DNA: TGTGCCAGCAGAATATTTGGATCTGGGGCCAACGTCCTGACTTTC.

The rearrangement uses TRBV5-1 and TRBJ2-1; D gene unclear. The V end lost 0 bases, the J end lost 7 bases, and 11 bases lay between the germline ends. There are 14 residues in the CDR3. Germline CDR1 is SGHRS and CDR2 is YFSETQ. This chain's CDR3 is CASSLGEVANEQFF. The CDR3 DNA follows: TGCGCCAGCAGCTTGGGGGAAGTTGCGAATGAGCAGTTCTTC.

V is TRBV5-1 and J is TRBJ2-2; 10 bases align to TRBD1. The CDR3 is 16 amino acids. Unmatched junction bases numbered 7, after V lost 4 bases and J lost 4 bases. Germline V gene sequence: CDR1 SGHRS, CDR2 YFSETQ. CDR3 protein: CASSQTGGDTTGELFF. In DNA, the CDR3 is TGCGCCAGCAGCCAGACAGGGGGCGATACCACCGGGGAGCTGTTTTTT.

This chain links TRBV19 with TRBJ2-4; TRBD1 matches 8 bases. In germline, CDR1 is LNHDA, CDR2 SQIVND (reference sequence). J was trimmed by 4 bases and V by 10 bases; bases with no gene match: 6. The CDR3 runs to 13 residues. DNA for the CDR3: TGTGCCAACGCGACAGGGGAGAAAAACATTCAGTACTTC. It is translated as CANATGEKNIQYF.

The chain recombines TRBV5-6 with TRBJ1-5; perhaps TRBD1 as D (6 bases). Germline values: CDR1 SGHDT, CDR2 YYEEEE. V shed 0 bases and J shed 8 bases, with 9 bases lying between them. The CDR3 length is 13 residues. As DNA, the CDR3 is TGTGCCAGCAGCTTGGAAAAGGGGGAGCCCCAGCATTTT. It translates to CASSLEKGEPQHF.

This chain connects TRBV29-1 to TRBJ2-7; the D call may be TRBD1 or TRBD2 (5 bases each). The CDR3 extends over 13 amino acids. The V end was cut by 7 bases, the J end by 5 bases, with 18 bases between. Germline loops: CDR1 SQVTM, CDR2 ANQGSEA. The CDR3 loop is CSATRLLGDEQYF. The CDR3 DNA reads TGCAGCGCCACCCGTCTGCTGGGGGACGAGCAGTACTTC.

This clone was counted a single time. The rearrangement links TRBV7-2 to TRBJ2-5, with a weak D call TRBD1 (6 bases). The CDR3 has 16 residues. Trimming stripped 2 bases from V and 1 base from J, with 14 bases between. Germline assignment: CDR1 SGHTA and CDR2 FQGNSA. CDR3 nucleotide sequence: TGTGCCAGCAGCTTAATGGCAGGGGCCCTCCAAGAGACCCAGTACTTC. Translation gives CASSLMAGALQETQYF.

The chain uses TRBV10-3 and TRBJ2-5; TRBD1 might be the D (5 bases). With 2 bases removed from V and 5 bases from J, the gap between germline ends came to 9 bases. The CDR3 runs to 13 residues. Germline CDR1 and CDR2: ENHRY and SYGVKD. CDR3 amino acids: CAISERTIETQYF. The DNA for the CDR3 is TGTGCCATCAGTGAGAGGACAATTGAGACCCAGTACTTC.

J is TRBJ2-1 and V is TRBV6-5; TRBD1 aligns across 8 bases. CDR1 and CDR2 from the germline V gene are MNHEY and SVGAGI. V lost 0 bases to trimming and J lost 3 bases; unmatched junction nucleotides: 1. This CDR3 contains 15 residues. Here the CDR3 reads CASSYSGQVYNEQFF. CDR3 in DNA: TGTGCCAGCAGTTACTCGGGACAGGTCTACAATGAGCAGTTCTTC.

This chain joins TRBV5-1 and TRBJ2-5, with 7 bases identical to TRBD2. CDR3 length: 14 residues. The V gene end was trimmed by 4 bases and the J gene end by 2 bases; junction bases not matched to a gene: 5. CDR1 and CDR2 from the germline V gene are SGHRS and YFSETQ. In nucleotides, the CDR3 is TGCGCCAGCAGCCGTGGGACTACTCAAGAGACCCAGTACTTC. This sequence encodes CASSRGTTQETQYF.

The V and J genes are TRBV19 and TRBJ2-6; D gene uncertain. The ends were cut back, 1 base at V and 4 bases at J, with 11 bases in the middle. This CDR3 is built from 16 residues. Germline V gene lookup returns CDR1 LNHDA and CDR2 SQIVND (reference sequence). The CDR3 DNA follows: TGTGCCAGTAGTATAGTGGAAAGTCCAGGGGCCAACGTCCTGACTTTC. Residues: CASSIVESPGANVLTF.

The V gene is TRBV29-1, the J gene TRBJ2-6; unclear D gene. V shed 3 bases and J shed 1 base, with 7 bases lying between them. CDR3 length: 14 amino acids. CDR1 and CDR2 from the germline V gene are SQVTM and ANQGSEA. CDR3 loop: CSVDDGSGANVLTF. CDR3 DNA: TGCAGCGTTGACGACGGGTCTGGGGCCAACGTCCTGACTTTC. Full variable domain (remainder filled in from reference TRBV29-1 and TRBJ2-6): SAVISQKPSRDICQRGTSLTIQCQVDSQVTMMFWYRQQPGQSLTLIATANQGSEATYESGFVIDKFPISRPNLTFSTLTVSNMSPEDSSIYLCSVDDGSGANVLTFGAGSRLTVL.

This clone turned up a few times. The chain combines TRBV7-8 with TRBJ1-6; no definite D call. The CDR3 extends over 14 amino acids. The germline V and J ends were trimmed by 1 base and 10 bases, with 11 bases remaining between them. CDR1 is SGHVS and CDR2 is FQNEAQ in the germline V gene. The DNA for the CDR3 is TGTGCCAGCAGCTTAGAAGGGTCGGGCTCACCCCTCCACTTT. This sequence encodes CASSLEGSGSPLHF.

The rearrangement links TRBV30 to TRBJ2-3, with 10 positions matching TRBD2. The trim removed 0 bases at V and 2 bases at J, leaving 2 bases unmatched. The CDR3 covers 15 residues. The germline gives CDR1 GTSNPN, CDR2 SVGIG (reference sequence). The CDR3 sequence: CAWSVTSGDTDTQYF. The CDR3 region has the DNA TGTGCCTGGAGTGTAACTAGCGGGGACACAGATACGCAGTATTTT.

This clone appeared many times. The genes are TRBV29-1 and TRBJ1-1, with a possible D match to TRBD1 (5 bases). Trimming cost V 0 bases and J 4 bases, with 12 bases left between them. CDR1 is SQVTM, CDR2 ANQGSEA, per germline. The CDR3 is 14 residues long. The CDR3 here is CSVEDHGGITEAFF. The CDR3 DNA sequence: TGCAGCGTTGAAGATCATGGGGGAATCACTGAAGCTTTCTTT.

This chain uses TRBV9 with TRBJ1-5, with TRBD1 matching 9 bases. The CDR3 spans 15 residues. The ends lost 3 bases at V and 3 bases at J; junction bases unmatched: 4. CDR1 and CDR2 from the germline V gene are SGDLS and YYNGEE. CDR3 amino acids: CASSGQGEDNQPQHF. In DNA form, the CDR3 reads TGTGCCAGCAGCGGACAGGGGGAGGACAATCAGCCCCAGCATTTT.

This clone was seen only a few times. The chain couples TRBV7-4 to TRBJ2-7, with 7 bases identical to TRBD2. Losses at the gene ends were 4 bases for V and 2 bases for J; bases not matched to a gene: 8. This CDR3 spans 15 amino acids. The germline gives CDR1 SGHVT, CDR2 SQSDAQ. This CDR3 reads CASSSRGVRTYEQYF. The DNA for the CDR3 is TGTGCCAGCAGCTCCCGGGGGGTAAGGACCTACGAGCAGTACTTC.